These 5 T cell receptor beta chains were all obtained from the same sample, sequenced in a study of shared clonotypes between healthy human individuals (dated by TCRdb to about 2020). Library prep was done by the immunoSEQ multiplex PCR assay. The immuneACCESS repertoire file appears here via TCRdb, limited to in-frame rearrangements. These files lack a portion of the clones; in checked studies, under half of the deficit traces to unresolved V genes, and the cause of the others is not known. The table for this sample lists some 2,000,000 clones; about 95% of them were counted only once. The ten top clones hold around 0.13% of the sample. The source material was naive CD4+ T cells sorted from blood. The meaning of the sample's cell subset or site label: CD45RA+ positively selected. These receptors all come from a man between 18 and 35 years old in good health.

The rearrangement joins TRBV6-5 to TRBJ2-7; weak D call: TRBD2 (5 bases). The CDR3 is 14 amino acids. CDR1 and CDR2 from the germline V gene are MNHEY and SVGAGI. Trimming took off 0 bases at V and 6 bases at J, with 12 bases between the two ends. CDR3 sequence reads: CASSYSRRFGEQYF. The CDR3 coding sequence is TGTGCCAGCAGTTACTCGCGGAGGTTCGGCGAGCAGTACTTC.

The genes are TRBV4-3 and TRBJ2-1, with D maybe TRBD2 (5 bases). Trimming shortened V by 0 bases and J by 4 bases, and 16 bases separated the two germline ends. Germline V CDR1 and CDR2: LGHNA, YSLEER. The CDR3 is 17 residues long. The CDR3 bases are TGCGCCAGCAGCCAAGATTGGAGCGCGGGTGCATACAATGAGCAGTTCTTC. Protein sequence: CASSQDWSAGAYNEQFF.

V and J are TRBV5-1 and TRBJ1-2; 9 nucleotides agree with TRBD1. Germline CDR1 and CDR2: SGHRS and YFSETQ. The CDR3 length is 15 residues. V lost 4 bases, J lost 2 bases, and 6 bases stayed unmatched. The CDR3 sequence is CASSHGTGLNYGYTF. In DNA, the CDR3 is TGCGCCAGCAGCCACGGGACAGGGTTGAACTATGGCTACACCTTC. Full variable domain (outside the CDR3, taken from reference TRBV5-1 and TRBJ1-2): KAGVTQTPRYLIKTRGQQVTLSCSPISGHRSVSWYQQTPGQGLQFLFEYFSETQRNKGNFPGRFSGRQFSNSRSEMNVSTLELGDSALYLCASSHGTGLNYGYTFGSGTRLTVV.

The genes are TRBV4-1 and TRBJ1-4; 9 bases are shared with TRBD1. V lost 0 bases, J lost 7 bases, and 24 bases stayed unmatched. The CDR3 has 22 amino acids. CDR1 MGHRA and CDR2 YSYEKL come from the germline V gene. This CDR3 reads CASSQEGRWVTGGDGKREKLFF. For the CDR3, the DNA is TGCGCCAGCAGCCAAGAAGGTAGATGGGTCACAGGGGGCGACGGGAAACGTGAAAAACTGTTTTTT.

The rearrangement links TRBV9 to TRBJ1-6; no definite D call. The CDR3 runs 15 residues. Trimming stripped 0 bases from V and 10 bases from J, with 14 bases between. Germline V gene lookup returns CDR1 SGDLS and CDR2 YYNGEE. The CDR3 protein is CASSVEALDQSPLHF. In DNA form, the CDR3 reads TGTGCCAGCAGCGTAGAGGCACTAGACCAGTCACCCCTCCACTTT.